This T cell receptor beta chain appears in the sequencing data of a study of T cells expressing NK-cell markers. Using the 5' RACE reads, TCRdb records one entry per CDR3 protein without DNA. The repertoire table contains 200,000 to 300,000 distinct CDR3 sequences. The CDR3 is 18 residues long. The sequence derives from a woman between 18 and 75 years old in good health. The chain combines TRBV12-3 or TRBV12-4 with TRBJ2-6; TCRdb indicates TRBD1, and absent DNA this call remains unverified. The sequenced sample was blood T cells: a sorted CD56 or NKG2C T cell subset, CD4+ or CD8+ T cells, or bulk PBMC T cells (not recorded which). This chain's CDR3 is CASSFAGTGATGANVLTF.